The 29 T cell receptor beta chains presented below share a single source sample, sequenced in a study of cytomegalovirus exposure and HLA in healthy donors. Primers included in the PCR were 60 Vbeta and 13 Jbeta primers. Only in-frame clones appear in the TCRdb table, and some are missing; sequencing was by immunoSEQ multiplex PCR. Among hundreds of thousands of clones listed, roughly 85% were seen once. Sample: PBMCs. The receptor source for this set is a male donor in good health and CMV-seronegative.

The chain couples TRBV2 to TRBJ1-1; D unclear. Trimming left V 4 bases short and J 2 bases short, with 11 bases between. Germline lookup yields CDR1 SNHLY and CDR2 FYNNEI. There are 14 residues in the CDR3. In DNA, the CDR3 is TGTGCCAGCAGTGTTTGGGAGGGTAACACTGAAGCTTTCTTT. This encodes CASSVWEGNTEAFF.

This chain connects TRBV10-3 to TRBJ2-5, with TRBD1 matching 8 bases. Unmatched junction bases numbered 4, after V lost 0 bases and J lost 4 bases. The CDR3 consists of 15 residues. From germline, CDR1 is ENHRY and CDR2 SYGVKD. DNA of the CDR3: TGTGCCATCAGTGAGTCGGGAACAGGGGGAGAGACCCAGTACTTC. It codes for CAISESGTGGETQYF.

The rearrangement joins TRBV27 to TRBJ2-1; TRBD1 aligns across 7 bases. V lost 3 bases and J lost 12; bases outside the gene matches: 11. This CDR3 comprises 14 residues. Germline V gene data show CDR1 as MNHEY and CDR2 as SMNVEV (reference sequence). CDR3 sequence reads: CASSFGSEGGGQFF. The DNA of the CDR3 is TGTGCCAGCAGTTTCGGGTCCGAAGGGGGCGGGCAGTTCTTC.

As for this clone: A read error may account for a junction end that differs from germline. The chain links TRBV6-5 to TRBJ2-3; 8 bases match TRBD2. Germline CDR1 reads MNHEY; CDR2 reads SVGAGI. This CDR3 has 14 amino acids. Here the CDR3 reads CASSQRTSRDTQYF. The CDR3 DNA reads TGTGCCAGCAGTCAACGGACTAGCAGAGATACGCAGTATTTT.

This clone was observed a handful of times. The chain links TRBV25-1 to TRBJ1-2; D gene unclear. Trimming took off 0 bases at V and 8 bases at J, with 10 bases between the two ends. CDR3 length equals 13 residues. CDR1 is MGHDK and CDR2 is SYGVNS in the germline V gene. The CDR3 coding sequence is TGTGCCAGCAGTGAATACCGGACTCGGGGCTACACCTTC. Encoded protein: CASSEYRTRGYTF.

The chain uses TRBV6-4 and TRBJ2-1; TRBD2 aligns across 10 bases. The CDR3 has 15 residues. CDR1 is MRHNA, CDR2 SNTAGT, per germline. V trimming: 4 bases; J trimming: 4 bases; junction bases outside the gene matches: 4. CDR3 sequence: CASSARLAGYNEQFF. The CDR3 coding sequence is TGTGCCAGCAGTGCGCGACTAGCGGGTTACAATGAGCAGTTCTTC.

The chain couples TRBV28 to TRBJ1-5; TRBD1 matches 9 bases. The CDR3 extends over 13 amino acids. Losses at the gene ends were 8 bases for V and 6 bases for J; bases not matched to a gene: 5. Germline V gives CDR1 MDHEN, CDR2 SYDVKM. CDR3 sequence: CASGGTGIQPQHF. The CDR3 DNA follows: TGTGCCAGCGGCGGGACAGGGATTCAGCCCCAGCATTTT. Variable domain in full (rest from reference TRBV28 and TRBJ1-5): DVKVTQSSRYLVKRTGEKVFLECVQDMDHENMFWYRQDPGLGLRLIYFSYDVKMKEKGDIPEGYSVSREKKERFSLILESASTNQTSMYLCASGGTGIQPQHFGDGTRLSIL.

CDR3 coding DNA: TGTGCCAGCAGAGAACCCGGGACAGTCAGCAATGAGCAGTTCTTC. Protein: CASREPGTVSNEQFF. The rearrangement uses TRBV6-6 and TRBJ2-1, with 7 bases matching TRBD1. Germline CDR1 is MNHNY and CDR2 is SVGAGI (reference sequence). The CDR3 contains 15 residues. The V segment lost 6 bases and the J segment 6 bases; nucleotides outside the gene matches: 11.

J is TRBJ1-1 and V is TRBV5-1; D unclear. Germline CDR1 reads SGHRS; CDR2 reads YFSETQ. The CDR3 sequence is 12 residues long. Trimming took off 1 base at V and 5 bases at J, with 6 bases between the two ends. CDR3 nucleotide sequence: TGCGCCAGCAGCTTGACGGGTACTGAAGCTTTCTTT. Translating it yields CASSLTGTEAFF.

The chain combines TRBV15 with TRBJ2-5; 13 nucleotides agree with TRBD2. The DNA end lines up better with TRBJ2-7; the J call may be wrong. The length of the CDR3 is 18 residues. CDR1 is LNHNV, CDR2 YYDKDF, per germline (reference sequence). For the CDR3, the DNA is TGTGCCACCAGCCATGGACTAGCGGGAGCCGGGGTTCCCTACGAGCAGTACTTC. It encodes CATSHGLAGAGVPYEQYF.

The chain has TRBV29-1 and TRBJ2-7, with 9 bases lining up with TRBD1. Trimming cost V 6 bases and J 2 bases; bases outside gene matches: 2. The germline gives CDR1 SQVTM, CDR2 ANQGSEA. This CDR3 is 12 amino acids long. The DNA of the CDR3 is TGCAGCGTGGGGACAGGGACCTACGAGCAGTACTTC. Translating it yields CSVGTGTYEQYF.

The CDR3 DNA reads TGTGCCAGTAGTATCCGGGCGGGAGGGAGTGACAAAAACATTCAGTACTTC. It specifies CASSIRAGGSDKNIQYF. The gene calls are TRBV19 and TRBJ2-4; 9 bases agree with TRBD2. The CDR3 is 17 amino acids. Trimming removed 3 bases from V and 3 bases from J; junction bases left unmatched: 9. Germline lookup yields CDR1 LNHDA and CDR2 SQIVND (reference sequence).

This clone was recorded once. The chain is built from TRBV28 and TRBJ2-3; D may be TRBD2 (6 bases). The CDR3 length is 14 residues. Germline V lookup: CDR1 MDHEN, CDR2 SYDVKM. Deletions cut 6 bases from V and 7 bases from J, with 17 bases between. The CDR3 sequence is CASSSEARGYTQYF. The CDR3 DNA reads TGTGCCAGCAGCTCCGAGGCCCGGGGGTATACGCAGTATTTT.

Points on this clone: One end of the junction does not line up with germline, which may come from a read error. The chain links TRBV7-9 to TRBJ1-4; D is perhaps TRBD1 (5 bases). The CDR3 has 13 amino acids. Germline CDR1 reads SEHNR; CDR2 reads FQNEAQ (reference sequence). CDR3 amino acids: CSSSSQGNEKLFF. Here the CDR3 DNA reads TGTTCCAGCAGCTCCCAGGGAAATGAAAAACTGTTTTTT.

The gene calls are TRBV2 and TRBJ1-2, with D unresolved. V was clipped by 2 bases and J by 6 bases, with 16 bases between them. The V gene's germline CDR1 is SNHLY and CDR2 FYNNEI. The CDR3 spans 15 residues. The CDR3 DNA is TGTGCCAGCAGTGAAAATAGGGTCGGGAATCATGGCTACACCTTC. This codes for CASSENRVGNHGYTF.

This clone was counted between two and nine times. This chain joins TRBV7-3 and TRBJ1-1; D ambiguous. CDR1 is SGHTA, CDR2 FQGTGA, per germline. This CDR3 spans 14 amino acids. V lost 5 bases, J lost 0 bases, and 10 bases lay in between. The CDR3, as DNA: TGTGCCAGCAGCCCAAGCGGACTGAACACTGAAGCTTTCTTT. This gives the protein CASSPSGLNTEAFF.

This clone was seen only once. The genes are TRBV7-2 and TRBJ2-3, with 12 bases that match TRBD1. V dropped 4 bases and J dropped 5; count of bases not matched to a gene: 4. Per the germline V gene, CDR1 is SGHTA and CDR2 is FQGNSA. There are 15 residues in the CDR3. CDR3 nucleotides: TGTGCCAGCAGCTCGGGGACAGGGGGCAAAGATACGCAGTATTTT. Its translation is CASSSGTGGKDTQYF.

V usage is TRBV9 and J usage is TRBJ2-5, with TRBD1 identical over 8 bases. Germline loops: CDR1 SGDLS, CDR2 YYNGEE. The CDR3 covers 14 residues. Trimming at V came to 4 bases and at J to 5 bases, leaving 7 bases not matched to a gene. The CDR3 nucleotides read TGTGCCAGCAGCCTACAGGGGGACAGGGAGACCCAGTACTTC. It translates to CASSLQGDRETQYF.

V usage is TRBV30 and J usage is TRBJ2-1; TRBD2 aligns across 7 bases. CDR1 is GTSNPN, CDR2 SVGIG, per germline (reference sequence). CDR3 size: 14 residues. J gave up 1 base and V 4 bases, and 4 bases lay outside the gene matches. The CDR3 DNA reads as TGTGCCTGGATCGGGGGGAGGTCCTACAATGAGCAGTTCTTC. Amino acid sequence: CAWIGGRSYNEQFF. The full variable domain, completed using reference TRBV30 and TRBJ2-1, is SQTIHQWPATLVQPVGSPLSLECTVEGTSNPNLYWYRQAAGRGLQLLFYSVGIGQISSEVPQNLSASRPQDRQFILSSKKLLLSDSGFYLCAWIGGRSYNEQFFGPGTRLTVL.

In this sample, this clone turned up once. CDR3 nucleotide sequence: TGTGCCAGCAGCTTGGTCGAGAACTATGGCTACACCTTC. This translates into CASSLVENYGYTF. The chain employs TRBV5-4 and TRBJ1-2; no reliable D call. Per the germline V gene, CDR1 is SGHNT and CDR2 is YYREEE (reference sequence). The CDR3 is made up of 13 amino acids. Trimming pared 0 bases from V and 2 bases from J, leaving 5 bases between.

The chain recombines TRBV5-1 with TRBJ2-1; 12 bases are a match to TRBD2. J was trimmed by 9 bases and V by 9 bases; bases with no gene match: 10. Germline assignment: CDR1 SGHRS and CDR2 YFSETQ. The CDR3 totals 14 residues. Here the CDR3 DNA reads TGCGCCACAGGGAAACTAGCGGGAGGTAGTGAGCAGTTCTTC. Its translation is CATGKLAGGSEQFF.

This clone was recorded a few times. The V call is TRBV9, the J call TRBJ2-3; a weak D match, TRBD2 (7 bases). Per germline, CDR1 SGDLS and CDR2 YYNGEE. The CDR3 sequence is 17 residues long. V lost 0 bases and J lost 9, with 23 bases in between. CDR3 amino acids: CASSVGFLADSYGTQYF. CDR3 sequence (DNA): TGTGCCAGCAGCGTAGGTTTCCTAGCGGACAGCTACGGGACGCAGTATTTT.

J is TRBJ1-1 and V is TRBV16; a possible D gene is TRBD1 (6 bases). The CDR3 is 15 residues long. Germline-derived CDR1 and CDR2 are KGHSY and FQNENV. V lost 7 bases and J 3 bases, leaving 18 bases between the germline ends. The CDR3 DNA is TGTGCCAGCACCCATAGGGGCAGGGGCTACACTGAAGCTTTCTTT. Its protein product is CASTHRGRGYTEAFF. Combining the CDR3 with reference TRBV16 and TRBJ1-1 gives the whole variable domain GEEVAQTPKHLVRGEGQKAKLYCAPIKGHSYVFWYQQVLKNEFKFLISFQNENVFDETGMPKERFSAKCLPNSPCSLEIQATKLEDSAVYFCASTHRGRGYTEAFFGQGTRLTVV.

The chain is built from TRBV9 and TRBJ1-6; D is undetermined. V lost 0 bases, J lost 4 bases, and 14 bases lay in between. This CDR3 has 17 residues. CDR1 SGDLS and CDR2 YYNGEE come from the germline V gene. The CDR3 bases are TGTGCCAGCAGCGTAGGGGTAACGGGGTCTTATAATTCACCCCTCCACTTT. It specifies CASSVGVTGSYNSPLHF.

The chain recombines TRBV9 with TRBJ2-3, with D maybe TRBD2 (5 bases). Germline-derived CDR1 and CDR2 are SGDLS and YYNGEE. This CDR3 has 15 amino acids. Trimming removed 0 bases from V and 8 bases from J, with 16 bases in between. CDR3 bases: TGTGCCAGCAGCGTAGAGGGAGATCTGCCAGCTACGCAGTATTTT. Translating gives CASSVEGDLPATQYF.

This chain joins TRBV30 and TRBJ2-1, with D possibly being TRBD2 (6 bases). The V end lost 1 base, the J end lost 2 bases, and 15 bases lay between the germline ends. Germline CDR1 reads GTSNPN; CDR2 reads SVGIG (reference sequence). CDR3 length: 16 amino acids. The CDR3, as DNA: TGTGCCTGGAGTGCCCGGAGAGGGAGGACCTACAATGAGCAGTTCTTC. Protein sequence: CAWSARRGRTYNEQFF.

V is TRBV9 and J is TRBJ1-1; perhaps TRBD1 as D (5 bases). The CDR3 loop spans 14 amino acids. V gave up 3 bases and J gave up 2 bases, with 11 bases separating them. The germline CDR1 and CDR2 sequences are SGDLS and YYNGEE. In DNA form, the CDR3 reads TGTGCCAGCAGCGGGGGCCAGGGTAACACTGAAGCTTTCTTT. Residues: CASSGGQGNTEAFF.

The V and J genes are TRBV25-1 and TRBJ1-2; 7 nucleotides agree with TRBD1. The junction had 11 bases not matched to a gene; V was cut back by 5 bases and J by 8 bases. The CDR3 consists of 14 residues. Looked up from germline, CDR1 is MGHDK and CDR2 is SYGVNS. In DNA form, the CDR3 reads TGTGCCAGCAGTTTCACAGGGGCATTAGGAGGCTACACCTTC. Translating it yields CASSFTGALGGYTF.

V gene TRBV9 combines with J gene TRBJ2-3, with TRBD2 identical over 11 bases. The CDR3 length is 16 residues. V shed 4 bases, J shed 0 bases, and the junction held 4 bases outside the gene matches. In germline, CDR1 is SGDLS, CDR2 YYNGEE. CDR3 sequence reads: CASSLIAGGSTDTQYF. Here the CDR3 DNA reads TGTGCCAGCAGCCTCATAGCGGGGGGGAGCACAGATACGCAGTATTTT.